Listed below are T cell receptor beta chains from one sample, sequenced in a study of CD8 T cells in ankylosing spondylitis. A single record per CDR3 protein comes from TCRdb applying MiXCR to the 5' RACE reads. The data contain more than 150,000 distinct CDR3 sequences, 15% to 20% of them singletons. Sequencing was carried out using blood, either unsorted or a sorted T cell fraction (not recorded which). The source is a male donor under 30 with ankylosing spondylitis or in good health (not recorded which). Both conserved end residues are part of each CDR3. The order of the fields is V gene, J gene, D gene, clone size, CDR3 protein, CDR3 DNA. The D gene is left open where the match is weak. Size is stated for part of the rows, as once, few or many counts, or as a class when the clone is expanded.

V gene: TRBV24-1
J gene: TRBJ2-1
D gene: TRBD1
clone size: many
CDR3 protein: CATSGPVFLGQGNNEQFF
CDR3 DNA: TGTGCCACCAGTGGGCCTGTATTTTTGGGACAGGGTAACAATGAGCAGTTCTTC

V gene: TRBV18
J gene: TRBJ2-1
D gene: NA
clone size: NA
CDR3 protein: CASSPPVYEQFF
CDR3 DNA: TGTGCCAGCTCACCACCGGTATATGAGCAGTTCTTC

V gene: TRBV12-3/TRBV12-4
J gene: TRBJ2-5
D gene: NA
clone size: many
CDR3 protein: CASSSSETQYF
CDR3 DNA: TGTGCCAGCAGTTCATCAGAGACCCAGTACTTC

V gene: TRBV7-9
J gene: TRBJ2-1
D gene: TRBD2
clone size: many
CDR3 protein: CASSPGLAGGSQFF
CDR3 DNA: TGTGCCAGCAGCCCAGGACTAGCGGGAGGGTCCCAGTTCTTC

V gene: TRBV4-3
J gene: TRBJ2-7
D gene: NA
clone size: many
CDR3 protein: CASSPREGDYEQYF
CDR3 DNA: TGCGCCAGCAGCCCAAGGGAAGGAGACTACGAGCAGTACTTC

V gene: TRBV5-6
J gene: TRBJ2-3
D gene: NA
clone size: NA
CDR3 protein: CASSLGQPADTQYF
CDR3 DNA: TGTGCCAGCAGCCTCGGACAGCCGGCAGATACGCAGTATTTT

V gene: TRBV5-6
J gene: TRBJ2-3
D gene: NA
clone size: many
CDR3 protein: CASSTGVADTQYF
CDR3 DNA: TGTGCCAGCAGCACGGGAGTGGCCGATACGCAGTATTTT

V gene: TRBV10-3
J gene: TRBJ1-2
D gene: TRBD1
clone size: NA
CDR3 protein: CAISYDRGPGYTF
CDR3 DNA: TGTGCCATCAGCTACGACAGGGGGCCCGGCTACACCTTC

V gene: TRBV14
J gene: TRBJ2-1
D gene: TRBD1
clone size: many
CDR3 protein: CASTPGTGYNEQFF
CDR3 DNA: TGTGCCAGCACCCCCGGGACAGGGTACAATGAGCAGTTCTTC

V gene: TRBV29-1
J gene: TRBJ1-6
D gene: NA
clone size: few
CDR3 protein: CSVSGGRNSPLHF
CDR3 DNA: TGCAGCGTTAGTGGGGGGCGTAATTCACCCCTCCACTTT

V gene: TRBV20-1
J gene: TRBJ2-3
D gene: TRBD2
clone size: many
CDR3 protein: CSAREKRDTDTQYF
CDR3 DNA: TGCAGTGCTAGAGAAAAGCGGGACACAGATACGCAGTATTTT

V gene: TRBV20-1
J gene: TRBJ2-1
D gene: NA
clone size: many
CDR3 protein: CSARDGASVNNEQFF
CDR3 DNA: TGCAGTGCTAGAGATGGGGCTAGCGTGAACAATGAGCAGTTCTTC

V gene: TRBV2
J gene: TRBJ2-6
D gene: NA
clone size: many
CDR3 protein: CASSEGSSGANVLTF
CDR3 DNA: TGTGCCAGCAGTGAGGGCAGCTCTGGGGCCAACGTCCTGACTTTC

V gene: TRBV29-1
J gene: TRBJ2-5
D gene: NA
clone size: many
CDR3 protein: CSVVALYQETQYF
CDR3 DNA: TGCAGCGTTGTGGCTCTGTACCAAGAGACCCAGTACTTC

V gene: TRBV6-6
J gene: TRBJ2-3
D gene: TRBD2
clone size: many
CDR3 protein: CASTSAGRADTQYF
CDR3 DNA: TGTGCCAGCACCTCGGCGGGGAGGGCAGATACGCAGTATTTT

V gene: TRBV7-6
J gene: TRBJ2-1
D gene: TRBD2
clone size: few
CDR3 protein: CASSLAVSGPFGEQFF
CDR3 DNA: TGTGCCAGCAGCTTAGCGGTTAGCGGGCCGTTCGGGGAGCAGTTCTTC

V gene: TRBV29-1
J gene: TRBJ2-1
D gene: TRBD2
clone size: NA
CDR3 protein: CSVAPSGTNEQFF
CDR3 DNA: TGCAGCGTTGCCCCTAGCGGTACCAATGAGCAGTTCTTC

V gene: TRBV6-6
J gene: TRBJ2-1
D gene: NA
clone size: NA
CDR3 protein: CASSYHDSYNEQFF
CDR3 DNA: TGTGCCAGCAGTTACCATGACTCCTACAATGAGCAGTTCTTC